Following are 10 T cell receptor beta chains from one sample sequenced in a study of tumor-infiltrating lymphocytes in primary liver carcinoma. The investigators made TCR beta cDNA from about 500 ng total RNA, using a constant-region primer. Slightly modified ARM-PCR with three nested multiplex PCR rounds yielded TCR beta libraries. Investigators reported that the first two PCR rounds, at around 9 cycles each, used TRBV1-TRBV30 forward primers with a C-beta reverse primer. MiXCR, run by TCRdb on the multiplex PCR reads, gives a single entry per CDR3 protein. The profile covers 25,000 to 35,000 distinct CDR3 sequences, with about three quarters appearing a single time and about 35% taken by the ten largest. Both RNA and DNA were isolated together from about 20-30 mg of bulk tissue that had not been sorted. The specimen sequenced was liver tumor tissue from sampling region 5. Sample subset: tumor region T5, tumor centre. The receptors come from a man aged 40-50 years with primary liver carcinoma and hepatitis B virus infection.

Comments on this clonotype: The junction does not match germline at one end; this may be a read error. The J gene is TRBJ2-3, the V gene TRBV11-2, with D perhaps TRBD2 (6 bases). This CDR3 has 15 residues. Germline-derived CDR1 and CDR2 are SGHAT and FQNNGV. CDR3 sequence (DNA): TGTGCCAGCAGCACCTGGACTAACGGCACAGATATGCAGTATTTT. This sequence encodes CASSTWTNGTDMQYF.

To note about this clonotype: Germline is not matched at one junction end, which may reflect a read error. The chain couples TRBV5-6 to TRBJ2-2; 8 nucleotides align to TRBD1. The CDR3 has 15 residues. Germline CDR1 and CDR2: SGHDT and YYEEEE. In DNA form, the CDR3 reads TGTCCCAGCAGTCCCGAGACAGGGGTCACCGGGGAGCTGTCTTTT. Its translation: CPSSPETGVTGELSF.

This clonotype appeared a single time. The chain carries TRBV5-1 and TRBJ2-5, with D tentatively TRBD1 (5 bases). The germline V gene encodes CDR1 SGHRS and CDR2 YFSETQ. This CDR3 is 16 amino acids long. The CDR3 here is CVTARSTGQISETQYF. CDR3 nucleotides: TGCGTCACTGCCCGTTCTACTGGACAAATCTCGGAGACCCAGTACTTC.

Turning to this clonotype: A read error may account for a junction end that differs from germline. The chain employs TRBV11-2 and TRBJ2-3; 7 bases are a match to TRBD1. CDR3 length equals 15 residues. The germline V gene has CDR1 SGHAT and CDR2 FQNNGV. CDR3 DNA sequence: TGTGCCAGCGGCGTATTACAGGGGAGCGCAGATATGCAGTATTTT. Amino acid sequence: CASGVLQGSADMQYF. The variable domain in full, completed from reference TRBV11-2 and TRBJ2-3, reads EAGVAQSPRYKIIEKRQSVAFWCNPISGHATLYWYQQILGQGPKLLIQFQNNGVVDDSQLPKDRFSAERLKGVDSTLKIQPAKLEDSAVYLCASGVLQGSADMQYFGPGTRLTVL.

Notes on this clonotype: Lacking the conserved final phenylalanine or tryptophan, this CDR3 likely reflects a read error. The genes are TRBV10-1 and TRBJ1-2; a possible D gene is TRBD1 (5 bases). Germline-derived CDR1 and CDR2 are WNHNN and SYGVQD (reference sequence). With 6 bases removed from V and 4 bases from J, the gap between germline ends came to 21 bases. CDR3 length: 16 amino acids. The CDR3 is CASSDMVGHSSYGYTL. Here the CDR3 DNA reads TGCGCCAGCAGCGATATGGTGGGGCATAGCAGCTATGGCTACACCTTA.

J is TRBJ2-1 and V is TRBV14; TRBD2 might be the D (5 bases). The CDR3 is 18 amino acids. Germline CDR1 and CDR2: SGHDN and FVKESK. V was cut by 1 base and J by 7 bases, with 23 bases left in between. The CDR3 bases are TGTGCCAGCAGCCAAGCGATTACCGGGCTAGCTGGAGCAAATGAGCAGTTCTTC. Its translation: CASSQAITGLAGANEQFF.

As to this clonotype: Germline is not matched at one junction end, which may reflect a read error. The chain uses TRBV6-6 and TRBJ2-1; D not certain. Per germline, CDR1 MNHNY and CDR2 SVGAGI (reference sequence). The CDR3 sequence is 12 residues long. The CDR3 DNA is TGTACCAGCAGTTACATAGAATCTGAGCAGTTCTTC. Translating gives CTSSYIESEQFF.

This clonotype appeared a single time. Here the CDR3 omits its conserved ending phenylalanine or tryptophan, so a read error is the likely source. The DNA is omitted, as the CDR3 cannot be located on it reliably, and the CDR3 follows TCRdb's listing. The chain uses TRBV11-2 and TRBJ2-7. Germline CDR1 SGHAT, CDR2 FQNNGV. Ends included, the CDR3 has 16 residues. The CDR3 here is CASSFYQAGGRYEQYY.

This clonotype was seen a handful of times. The chain is built from TRBV20-1 and TRBJ2-3; D is tentatively TRBD1 or TRBD2 (5 bases each). The CDR3 has 15 amino acids. The V gene lost 6 bases and the J gene lost 4 bases, with 20 bases spanning the gap. CDR1 DFQATT and CDR2 SNEGSKA come from the germline V gene (reference sequence). CDR3 bases: TGCAGTGCCTCGGGACGGGCGGACTGGGCAGATACGCAGTATTTT. It yields the protein CSASGRADWADTQYF.

This rearrangement joins TRBV6-2 or TRBV6-3 to TRBJ2-3; 8 nucleotides line up with TRBD1. Trimming took 5 bases from V and 7 from J; bases not matched to a gene: 11. Germline CDR1 and CDR2: MNHEY and SVGEGT. This CDR3 has 15 amino acids. CDR3 nucleotide sequence: TGTGCCAGCAGTCCCGACTGGACAGGGATTAATACGCAGTATTTT. It specifies CASSPDWTGINTQYF.